This TCR beta chain was retrieved from a study of cytomegalovirus exposure and HLA in healthy donors (dated 2017 in TCRdb). At the level of the whole study: An earlier analysis of roughly 630 of the donors reported more than 250 Gb of sequence data and some 120 million unique TCR beta sequences from roughly 200 million T cells. Among the roughly 400 genotyped donors, roughly 80% belonged to the genetic ancestry cluster associated with self-reported Caucasian donors. The study used immunosequencing to profile the T cell repertoires of about 670 subjects and linked those repertoires to cytomegalovirus serostatus. On average, around 200,000 unique TCR beta nucleotide sequences were sequenced per donor among 398 genotyped donors of the cohort, with roughly 18% of those sequences being non-productive. Typing coverage differed by locus: A, B, C, DRB1 and DQB1 were typed in about 629-640 donors, DQA1 in approximately 520, DPA1 in around 610, and DPB1 in roughly 450. Rather than using new phenotypic data, the later analysis identified candidate immune exposures from TCR beta sequences and from how often those sequences occurred across donors. Donor age, sex, ethnicity and CMV serostatus were compiled together with the repertoire data. To predict cytomegalovirus infection status, the study brought together high-throughput TCR immunosequencing, statistical association of individual TCRs with disease status, and machine learning. In a later genetic analysis, genome-wide SNP genotypes for about 55% of the roughly 700 donors were used, and that subset was treated as a discovery cohort. In addition to the first cohort of roughly 670 subjects, a separate validation cohort of around 110 different subjects was used. Roughly 5 DR-DQ haplotypes were treated as single units for association and clustering because of strong linkage in the cohort. The study aimed to test whether cataloging public T cell receptors could reveal signatures of past pathogen exposure. In a later analysis, previously published TCR beta repertoires from roughly 710 donors were re-analyzed and high-resolution HLA genotyping was added so that TCR occurrence patterns could be studied. In an earlier analysis of about 590 of the donors, high-throughput TCR beta sequencing was used to judge whether each TCR beta V gene segment behaved as functional or pseudogenic. Every repertoire in the discovery cohort had been generated on one and the same sequencing platform. An early release covering around 630 HLA-typed donors comprised about 310 gigabases of sequencing data and around 85 million unique TCR sequences. Class I and class II HLA loci were covered by the typing at four-digit resolution.

General study outcomes and caveats: In a later genetic analysis, fewer N-insertions in productive TCRs were reported among donors in an Asian-associated ancestry cluster than the approximately 630-donor mean. A total of fewer than 200 TCR beta chains were listed by the study as associated with cytomegalovirus. The presence/absence analyses assumed that sequencing depth was roughly uniform across donors, and that assumption may not be true. A later analysis found that TCR association rates varied across HLA loci, with DRB1 alleles showing the most associated TCRs and HLA-C alleles the fewest. In this cohort, only TCR beta chains were sequenced, and detectable features were limited by the absence of alpha or paired-chain data. Compared with equally common non-associated chains, HLA-associated TCR beta chains in a later analysis were more clonally expanded and had lower generation probabilities. The classifier was reported to diagnose cytomegalovirus status with high specificity and sensitivity in both the original and validation cohorts. A later analysis reported that several top co-occurrence clusters appeared linked to parvovirus B19, influenza, CMV and Epstein-Barr virus. A further reported finding was that TCR beta sequences accurately predicted the HLA-A and HLA-B alleles for most subjects in the first cohort. Strong co-occurrence of HLA alleles, especially DR and DQ, made assigning TCR associations to individual alleles difficult. A group of highly shared sequence variants was considered likely to be a technical artifact of the sequencing pipeline. HLA typing was unavailable for some donors at each locus, so association tests used only the typed subset. The authors suggested that the approach could potentially be generalized to other disease states and immunological phenotypes. Because the 87-base-pair reads could not distinguish some IMGT-functional V segments, including TRBV6-2 and TRBV6-3, those segments were excluded. In vitro tests confirmed that a few of the cytomegalovirus-associated TCR beta chains recognize cytomegalovirus antigens. Most CMV-associated TCR beta chains appeared to be HLA-restricted in a later analysis, and the HLA associations seemed to be driven largely by CMV exposure. In an earlier analysis of some 540 of the donors, most TCR beta V segments appeared in productive rearrangements about 90% or about 30% of the time, broadly matching IMGT annotations. Across donors, most TCR sequences were observed very rarely, whereas some public TCRs were present in many individuals. A later analysis associated about 17,000 TCR beta sequences with specific HLA alleles at a false discovery rate of 0.05. Correlated functional status among segregating V segments might reflect linkage disequilibrium, but an unknown experimental factor could not be ruled out. For the cohort, immune exposure information was limited to CMV serostatus. Because counts were too low, 15 to 20 rarely observed V segments, including chromosome 9 orphons, were excluded from the earlier analysis of fewer than 650 of the donors. V-gene and J-gene trimming of TCR beta chains was associated with a missense DCLRE1C variant in a later genetic analysis, and the association was replicated in an independent cohort.

In total, approximately 700 healthy bone marrow donors made up the cohort. Cohort members were all nominally healthy when sampled, although unrecorded immune exposures were likely present. The donor tested CMV seronegative and was one of the 352 seronegative cohort members. A peripheral blood sample was provided by each donor, and peripheral blood mononuclear cells were used for TCR beta sequencing. Genomic DNA was extracted from the blood cell samples with the Qiagen DNeasy Blood Extraction Kit. In regard to this clone: Its cognate antigen has yet to be identified. No base-level quality is on record; no much larger clone is a single base apart.

Libraries were prepared through the immunoSEQ multiplex PCR assay. The multiplex PCR relied on a mix of 60 forward primers for TCR Vbeta segments and 13 reverse primers for TCR Jbeta segments. The CDR3 region of rearranged TCR beta genes was amplified from genomic DNA by a multiplex PCR assay. The Illumina HiSeq System was used to sequence the amplified TCR beta libraries as 87-base-pair reads. As for how the authors treated the data: Across the 500 to 700 repertoires, a later analysis counted 80 million or so unique TCR beta chains, around 11 million of which were shared by at least two donors. To remove PCR and sequencing errors, raw reads were error-corrected and collapsed into unique sequences using a nearest-neighbor algorithm that merged closely related sequences. V, D and J gene segments were assigned by aligning CDR3 sequences to IMGT reference sequences. For a sequence to be retained, a match of at least six nucleotides to both a V gene segment and a J gene segment was required. A rearrangement was called productive if the CDR3 had no stop codons and remained in frame with V and J, and every other rearrangement was called non-productive. Following IMGT convention, CDR3 was defined as the stretch from the second conserved V-encoded cysteine up to the conserved J-encoded phenylalanine. Sequences without an unambiguous match to a single V gene segment were excluded from the earlier analysis of 500 to 700 of the donors. In an earlier analysis of some 590 of the donors, V segments were called functional above 56.7% productive rearrangements and were called segregating when the between-donor standard deviation exceeded 5%. A statistical classification framework was built to diagnose cytomegalovirus status from the catalog of TCR beta chain sequences. In a later analysis, TCR nucleotide sequences were compared against IMGT/GENE-DB human TR gene sequences so that V and J genes could be assigned. The TCRdist pipeline was used in a later analysis to assign CDR3 sequences and most-parsimonious VDJ recombination scenarios. In a later analysis, every TCR beta chain was defined by the combination of its CDR3 amino acid sequence and its V-gene family, and reads without a unique V-gene family were dropped. As a way to deal with suspected cross-contamination and a sequencing artifact, a later analysis dropped roughly 600 nucleotide sequences that were highly shared and had low generation probability. A later analysis calculated a clonal expansion index for each public chain from normalized within-repertoire ranks of inferred template counts. In a later analysis, generation probabilities were computed with a VDJ recombination model fitted to out-of-frame rearrangements, and the resulting probabilities were checked against IGoR. In a later analysis, hypergeometric tests were used to score TCR-TCR, TCR-HLA and TCR-CMV co-occurrence, with a repertoire-size bias correction applied to TCR pairs. To estimate false discovery rates, a later analysis permuted the HLA or CMV assignments 20 times. In a later analysis, co-occurring TCRs were grouped with DBSCAN, and TCRdist sequence similarity was added when clustering was performed within HLA-allele-positive subsets. Repertoires with fewer than 30,000 or more than 120,000 public chains, plus five repertoires with anomalous nucleotide sharing, were excluded from co-occurrence clustering. As stored in TCRdb, this immuneACCESS dataset retains in-frame rearrangements with V and J assigned. A fraction of the clones does not appear; measured against another copy, unresolved V genes explain less than half of the discrepancy, and the remainder lacks a known reason. D and trimming were read from the DNA, whereas the V and J calls and clone size are those reported in that table. For this sample the table gives about 150,000 clones, of which around a tenth were detected only once. Approximately 1.8% of the sample is in the top ten clones.

The cysteine opens and the phenylalanine closes a CDR3 of 12 amino acids. The CDR3 DNA has 36 bases and is translated from base 1. From the germline V gene (reference sequence), CDR1 is SGHAT and CDR2 is FQDESV. A distance of 12 bases separates the germline ends of V and J, which lose 5 bases and 8 bases respectively. The TCR comes from a male donor in good health and CMV-seronegative. The specimen was PBMCs. In this chain, TRBV11-1 is recombined with TRBJ1-2; confidence is insufficient to name the D gene. The CDR3 is CASSTRHGGYTF. The nucleotides read TGTGCCAGCAGCACCCGACACGGCGGCTACACCTTC.